A single sample is the source of the 18 T cell receptor beta chains below, sequenced in a study of T cells in Graves' hyperthyroidism and ophthalmopathy. RNA transcripts gave rise to amplified TCR beta CDR3 regions. HTBI primers were employed in a first-round RT-PCR of the TCR CDR3. A single record per CDR3 protein comes from TCRdb applying MiXCR to the multiplex PCR reads. The sample contains approximately 690,000 distinct CDR3 sequences, approximately 15% of which appear only once. The sequenced sample was blood. Receptors were obtained from a woman in her fifties or sixties with Graves' ophthalmopathy.

This clonotype was detected only a few times. The J gene is TRBJ1-1, the V gene TRBV20-1, with TRBD1 as a possible D gene (5 bases). Per germline, CDR1 DFQATT and CDR2 SNEGSKA (reference sequence). The CDR3 runs to 12 residues. This CDR3 reads CGGQGLNTEAFF. As DNA, the CDR3 is TGCGGTGGGCAGGGCTTGAACACTGAAGCTTTCTTT.

This clonotype has ten or more counts. The chain recombines TRBV5-6 with TRBJ1-2; TRBD1 matches at 9 bases. With V trimmed by 4 bases and J by 7 bases, 8 bases remained unmatched. CDR1 and CDR2 (germline): SGHDT, YYEEEE. The CDR3 has 14 amino acids. The CDR3 coding sequence is TGTGCCAGCAGCACCCCGGGACAGGGCGCTGGCTACACCTTC. It is translated as CASSTPGQGAGYTF.

The chain combines TRBV4-2 with TRBJ2-7; a weak D match, TRBD2 (6 bases). This CDR3 contains 14 residues. Trimming cost V 4 bases and J 4 bases, with 14 bases left between them. The germline V gene has CDR1 LGHNA and CDR2 YNFKEQ. Here the CDR3 DNA reads TGTGCCAGCAGCCCGGGCCCAGGGAGGTACGAGCAGTACTTC. Amino acids: CASSPGPGRYEQYF.

In its sample, this clonotype was seen many times. This rearrangement joins TRBV28 to TRBJ2-6, with 9 bases matching TRBD1. Unmatched junction bases numbered 20, after V lost 11 bases and J lost 0 bases. The CDR3 runs 20 residues. Germline-derived CDR1 and CDR2 are MDHEN and SYDVKM. The CDR3 loop reads CAHSTGQGVVLASGANVLTF. The CDR3 DNA reads TGTGCCCACAGTACGGGACAGGGAGTTGTTTTGGCCTCTGGGGCCAACGTCCTGACTTTC.

This clonotype has at least ten counts. The CDR3 reads CASSPGNMHYEQYF. The CDR3 coding sequence is TGTGCCAGCAGCCCCGGGAACATGCACTACGAGCAGTACTTC. The chain employs TRBV12-3 or TRBV12-4 and TRBJ2-7, with a weak D call TRBD2 (5 bases). The length of the CDR3 is 14 residues. Trimming shortened V by 6 bases and J by 3 bases, and 15 bases separated the two germline ends.

About this clonotype itself: A much larger clone differs from this one at a single base, so this may be a read error. CDR3 protein: CASRRGGYQPRHF. DNA for the CDR3: TGTGCCAGCAGGAGAGGGGGCTATCAGCCCCGGCATTTT. The gene calls are TRBV2 and TRBJ1-5; 7 nucleotides line up with TRBD1. Germline CDR1 SNHLY, CDR2 FYNNEI. The CDR3 contains 13 residues. Full variable domain (rest looked up from reference TRBV2 and TRBJ1-5): EPEVTQTPSHQVTQMGQEVILRCVPISNHLYFYWYRQILGQKVEFLVSFYNNEISEKSEIFDDQFSVERPDGSNFTLKIRSTKLEDSAMYFCASRRGGYQPRHFGDGTRLSIL.

The sample holds many counts of this clonotype. The V call is TRBV7-2, the J call TRBJ2-7, with D maybe TRBD2 (6 bases). Germline V lookup: CDR1 SGHTA, CDR2 FQGNSA. The germline V and J ends were trimmed by 5 bases and 3 bases, with 20 bases remaining between them. This CDR3 contains 16 residues. The CDR3 coding sequence is TGTGCCAGCAGCCTCGGTGGGGGGACGGGAGTCTACGAGCAGTACTTC. As protein: CASSLGGGTGVYEQYF.

This clonotype occurred once. J is TRBJ1-2 and V is TRBV5-5; 11 bases align to TRBD1. Trimming at V came to 2 bases and at J to 0 bases, leaving 3 bases not matched to a gene. This CDR3 region has 16 residues. Germline CDR1 and CDR2: SGHKS and YYEKEE (reference sequence). This CDR3 is CASSFGQGAANYGYTF. CDR3 nucleotide sequence: TGTGCCAGCAGCTTTGGACAGGGGGCTGCTAACTATGGCTACACCTTC.

The CDR3 sequence: CASSPWTSGINSGANVLTF. CDR3 sequence (DNA): TGTGCCAGCAGCCCCTGGACTAGCGGGATTAACTCTGGGGCCAACGTCCTGACTTTC. This chain uses TRBV11-3 with TRBJ2-6; 12 nucleotides line up with TRBD2. J was trimmed by 0 bases and V by 5 bases; bases with no gene match: 8. The germline CDR1 and CDR2 sequences are SGHNT and YENEEA. The CDR3 length is 19 residues.

This clonotype was recorded many times. V is TRBV20-1 and J is TRBJ1-2; the D is unclear. This CDR3 is built from 11 residues. Germline V lookup: CDR1 DFQATT, CDR2 SNEGSKA (reference sequence). Trimming pared 3 bases from V and 6 bases from J, leaving 8 bases between. The DNA of the CDR3 is TGCAGTGCTAGTTGGCTGAATGGCTACACCTTC. This sequence encodes CSASWLNGYTF.

This clonotype was recorded at least ten times. The chain has TRBV28 and TRBJ2-1; D is perhaps TRBD2 (5 bases). The CDR3 spans 15 residues. CDR1 and CDR2 from the germline V gene are MDHEN and SYDVKM. Trimming removed 2 bases from V and 7 bases from J, with 15 bases in between. The CDR3 protein is CASSLGGGPVNEQFF. As DNA, the CDR3 is TGTGCCAGCAGTTTAGGCGGAGGACCGGTGAATGAGCAGTTCTTC.

This clonotype was counted only a few times. The genes are TRBV29-1 and TRBJ2-5, with no clear D. Deletions cut 4 bases from V and 1 base from J, with 10 bases between. The germline V gene encodes CDR1 SQVTM and CDR2 ANQGSEA. The CDR3 spans 13 residues. CDR3 protein: CSVGRATQETQYF. Written as DNA, the CDR3 is TGCAGCGTTGGACGGGCTACCCAAGAGACCCAGTACTTC. Looking up the rest from reference TRBV29-1 and TRBJ2-5 gives the full variable domain: SAVISQKPSRDICQRGTSLTIQCQVDSQVTMMFWYRQQPGQSLTLIATANQGSEATYESGFVIDKFPISRPNLTFSTLTVSNMSPEDSSIYLCSVGRATQETQYFGPGTRLLVL.

This clonotype was counted many times. The chain carries TRBV28 and TRBJ2-7; 9 nucleotides agree with TRBD2. V dropped 2 bases and J dropped 2; count of bases not matched to a gene: 4. Germline CDR1 and CDR2: MDHEN and SYDVKM. This CDR3 has 15 residues. CDR3 sequence reads: CASSLVAGDPYEQYF. In DNA, the CDR3 is TGTGCCAGCAGTTTAGTAGCGGGAGATCCCTACGAGCAGTACTTC.

This clonotype was recorded at least ten times. This chain uses TRBV20-1 with TRBJ2-3; D not resolved. The CDR3 loop spans 15 amino acids. The germline gives CDR1 DFQATT, CDR2 SNEGSKA (reference sequence). The V gene lost 1 base and the J gene lost 2 bases, with 13 bases spanning the gap. The CDR3 here is CSARVYSSFTDTQYF. The CDR3 bases are TGCAGTGCTAGAGTTTACAGCAGTTTCACAGATACGCAGTATTTT.

Notes on this clonotype: A junction end diverges from the germline sequence, so it may reflect a read error. J is TRBJ1-6 and V is TRBV6-1; D possibly corresponds to TRBD1 (5 bases). Germline CDR1 reads MNHNS; CDR2 reads SASEGT. The length of the CDR3 is 17 residues. The CDR3 DNA reads TGTGCCAGCAATGGGACGCCAAGACACTCCTATAATTCACCCCCCCACTTT. The encoded protein is CASNGTPRHSYNSPPHF.

Regarding this clonotype: At one end the junction does not follow the germline gene, possibly because of a read error. The chain recombines TRBV7-8 with TRBJ2-5; no clear D gene. Germline V gives CDR1 SGHVS, CDR2 FQNEAQ. The CDR3 loop spans 12 amino acids. CDR3 in DNA: TGTGCCAGCAGCTTATTAAGAGAGACCCAGCACTTC. This translates into CASSLLRETQHF.

The chain combines TRBV5-1 with TRBJ2-5; 7 nucleotides line up with TRBD2. Losses at the gene ends were 0 bases for V and 6 bases for J; bases not matched to a gene: 8. The germline gives CDR1 SGHRS, CDR2 YFSETQ. This CDR3 is 15 amino acids long. Written as DNA, the CDR3 is TGCGCCAGCAGCTTGGTGGGGAGGGCGGAGAAGACCCAGTACTTC. Residues: CASSLVGRAEKTQYF.

The chain employs TRBV7-9 and TRBJ1-1; 10 positions agree with TRBD1. The CDR3 has 13 amino acids. Trimming removed 5 bases from V and 5 bases from J; junction bases left unmatched: 2. CDR1 is SEHNR, CDR2 FQNEAQ, per germline (reference sequence). CDR3 nucleotides: TGTGCCAGCAGCGGGACAGGGGAGACTGAAGCTTTCTTT. It is translated as CASSGTGETEAFF.